Presented here are 19 T cell receptor beta chains from one specimen sequenced in a study of shared clonotypes between healthy human individuals (dated by TCRdb to the early 2020s). Libraries came from the immunoSEQ multiplex PCR assay. The table was pulled from immuneACCESS by TCRdb, which kept in-frame rearrangements only. Such tables lose some clones; where checked, under half of the loss comes from unresolved V genes, and the rest has no known cause. The sample data list millions of clones, and approximately 94% of these were observed just once. Together, the top ten hold around 1.1% of the sample. CD8 naive samples consisted of CD45RO-negative cells that were positively selected for CCR7, yielding a CD45RA+CCR7+ population without TemRA cells. The sample was naive CD8+ T cells sorted from blood. What this sample's cell subset or site label stands for: CD45RA+CCR7+. The receptors originated from a man aged 18-30 years in good health.

This chain connects TRBV4-1 to TRBJ2-7; weak D call: TRBD2 (6 bases). Trimming took 2 bases from V and 4 from J, leaving 15 bases between them. This CDR3 spans 15 amino acids. In germline, CDR1 is MGHRA, CDR2 YSYEKL. The CDR3 region is CASSQTGTGRYEQYF. In DNA form, the CDR3 reads TGCGCCAGCAGCCAAACCGGGACTGGGCGGTACGAGCAGTACTTC.

A word on this clone: Other nucleotide sequences from this sample produce the same CDR3. The chain has TRBV5-6 and TRBJ2-1; the D gene is possibly TRBD1 (5 bases). This CDR3 has 12 residues. Germline CDR1 is SGHDT and CDR2 is YYEEEE. V lost 4 bases to trimming and J lost 10 bases, with 12 bases between them. CDR3 nucleotide sequence: TGTGCCAGCAGCCTTCAGGGCGGCGAGCAGTTCTTC. It translates to CASSLQGGEQFF. Together with reference TRBV5-6 and TRBJ2-1, the CDR3 gives the full variable domain: DAGVTQSPTHLIKTRGQQVTLRCSPKSGHDTVSWYQQALGQGPQFIFQYYEEEERQRGNFPDRFSGHQFPNYSSELNVNALLLGDSALYLCASSLQGGEQFFGPGTRLTVL.

The chain carries TRBV30 and TRBJ2-1; 9 bases map to TRBD2. V lost 0 bases to trimming and J lost 5 bases; unmatched junction nucleotides: 5. Germline-derived CDR1 and CDR2 are GTSNPN and SVGIG (reference sequence). The CDR3 is 15 amino acids. CDR3 bases: TGTGCCTGGAGTGTAGCCAGCGGGAGGAACAATGAGCAGTTCTTC. It translates to CAWSVASGRNNEQFF.

The V and J genes are TRBV7-9 and TRBJ2-1; no clear D. Trimming took 3 bases from V and 10 from J, leaving 10 bases between them. The length of the CDR3 is 12 residues. Germline V gene sequence: CDR1 SEHNR, CDR2 FQNEAQ (reference sequence). This CDR3 is CASSFIGEEQFF. CDR3 nucleotide sequence: TGTGCCAGCAGCTTTATAGGAGAGGAGCAGTTCTTC.

The count of this clone is one. J is TRBJ1-3 and V is TRBV4-3; unclear D gene. The germline V gene encodes CDR1 LGHNA and CDR2 YSLEER. This CDR3 spans 14 amino acids. Trimming shortened V by 0 bases and J by 1 base, and 4 bases separated the two germline ends. The DNA for the CDR3 is TGCGCCAGCAGCCAAGACAGATCTGGAAACACCATATATTTT. This sequence encodes CASSQDRSGNTIYF.

The chain carries TRBV9 and TRBJ1-1; tentatively, D is TRBD1 (6 bases). Per germline, CDR1 SGDLS and CDR2 YYNGEE. This CDR3 comprises 13 residues. Deletions cut 4 bases from V and 6 bases from J, with 13 bases between. CDR3 coding DNA: TGTGCCAGCAGCAGAGCAGGGGTCCCTGAAGCTTTCTTT. Protein product: CASSRAGVPEAFF.

In this sample, this clone turned up once. The chain joins TRBV7-8 to TRBJ2-7, with TRBD1 matching over 9 bases. The CDR3 sequence is 17 residues long. From germline, CDR1 is SGHVS and CDR2 FQNEAQ. Trimming took 3 bases from V and 3 from J; bases not matched to a gene: 12. The CDR3 nucleotides are TGTGCCAGCAGCTTGGGATTTTCCGGGACAGGGCGCTACGAGCAGTACTTC. Its translation: CASSLGFSGTGRYEQYF.

The sample holds one count of this clone. The V gene is TRBV19, the J gene TRBJ2-7; perhaps D is TRBD1 or TRBD2 (5 bases each). V lost 5 bases and J 3 bases, leaving 14 bases between the germline ends. Germline CDR1 reads LNHDA; CDR2 reads SQIVND (reference sequence). The CDR3 has 14 residues. The CDR3 sequence: CASSPYGDDYEQYF. In DNA, the CDR3 is TGTGCCAGTAGTCCTTATGGGGACGACTACGAGCAGTACTTC.

This clone is a singleton in its sample. The chain recombines TRBV28 with TRBJ1-1; the match to TRBD1 covers 8 bases. The CDR3 runs to 13 residues. CDR1 is MDHEN, CDR2 SYDVKM, per germline. The J segment lost 1 base and the V segment lost 7 bases, leaving 2 bases of the junction unmatched. The chain's CDR3 is CASKGQGNTEAFF. The CDR3 nucleotides are TGTGCCAGCAAAGGACAGGGGAACACTGAAGCTTTCTTT. The full variable domain, with the rest looked up from reference TRBV28 and TRBJ1-1, is DVKVTQSSRYLVKRTGEKVFLECVQDMDHENMFWYRQDPGLGLRLIYFSYDVKMKEKGDIPEGYSVSREKKERFSLILESASTNQTSMYLCASKGQGNTEAFFGQGTRLTVV.

This chain links TRBV13 with TRBJ2-7; TRBD1 might be the D (5 bases). The CDR3 extends over 15 amino acids. In germline, CDR1 is PRHDT, CDR2 FYEKMQ (reference sequence). V was pared by 5 bases and J by 0 bases, with 14 bases between. The CDR3 nucleotides read TGTGCCAGCAGCCCCAGGGCAGGGTCCTCCTACGAGCAGTACTTC. Translation gives CASSPRAGSSYEQYF.

This chain connects TRBV5-6 to TRBJ2-2; 11 bases line up with TRBD2. The ends lost 2 bases at V and 5 bases at J; junction bases unmatched: 5. This CDR3 contains 16 residues. Germline CDR1 is SGHDT and CDR2 is YYEEEE. As DNA, the CDR3 is TGTGCCAGCAGCTTCGCTCTAGCGGGGGGTACCGGGGAGCTGTTTTTT. It specifies CASSFALAGGTGELFF.

This clone appeared a single time. The V and J genes are TRBV2 and TRBJ1-2, with D perhaps matching TRBD1 (5 bases). The CDR3 runs to 11 residues. Per germline, CDR1 SNHLY and CDR2 FYNNEI. This CDR3 is CAGGDGYGYTF. In nucleotides, the CDR3 is TGTGCGGGAGGGGACGGCTATGGCTACACCTTC.

This clone turned up a few times. At the DNA level, this CDR3 is encoded by other sequences in the same sample as well. V gene TRBV9 combines with J gene TRBJ2-1; perhaps D is TRBD1 or TRBD2 (5 bases each). This CDR3 spans 14 amino acids. The germline V gene has CDR1 SGDLS and CDR2 YYNGEE. V was shortened by 5 bases and J by 4 bases, with 13 bases between the two germline ends. The CDR3 DNA reads TGTGCCAGCAGTCCCCTAGCAGGGTACAATGAGCAGTTCTTC. Protein sequence: CASSPLAGYNEQFF.

The V gene is TRBV5-6, the J gene TRBJ2-5, with 7 bases aligning to TRBD2. CDR3 length: 16 residues. With V trimmed by 2 bases and J by 4 bases, 11 bases remained unmatched. The germline gives CDR1 SGHDT, CDR2 YYEEEE. The CDR3 nucleotides read TGTGCCAGCAGCTTCCTATCTTCAACTAGCGCAGAGACCCAGTACTTC. Its protein is CASSFLSSTSAETQYF.

The chain links TRBV7-8 to TRBJ2-7; D is perhaps TRBD2 (7 bases). The V end lost 5 bases, the J end lost 3 bases, and 17 bases lay between the germline ends. The CDR3 length is 15 residues. Per germline, CDR1 SGHVS and CDR2 FQNEAQ. This CDR3 is CASSGGLADGYEQYF. The DNA of the CDR3 is TGTGCCAGCAGCGGGGGGCTAGCGGACGGCTACGAGCAGTACTTC.

The V and J genes are TRBV5-1 and TRBJ2-2, with TRBD1 identical over 7 bases. Germline trimming cut 0 bases from V and 5 bases from J; bases unmatched to any gene: 1. Germline CDR1 SGHRS, CDR2 YFSETQ. The CDR3 has 14 amino acids. CDR3 residues: CASSLEQGTGELFF. The CDR3 bases are TGCGCCAGCAGCTTGGAACAGGGGACCGGGGAGCTGTTTTTT.

The chain carries TRBV28 and TRBJ2-3; 8 positions agree with TRBD2. This CDR3 spans 16 amino acids. Germline values: CDR1 MDHEN, CDR2 SYDVKM. Trimming cost V 3 bases and J 2 bases; bases outside gene matches: 7. DNA of the CDR3: TGTGCCAGCAGTTTCTCCACTAGCGGAGACACAGATACGCAGTATTTT. This sequence encodes CASSFSTSGDTDTQYF.

The CDR3 loop is CASGPSGLAGEGAQYF. The DNA of the CDR3 is TGTGCCAGCGGACCTTCGGGACTAGCGGGGGAGGGGGCCCAGTACTTC. The V and J genes are TRBV9 and TRBJ2-5; 14 nucleotides match TRBD2. The germline V gene has CDR1 SGDLS and CDR2 YYNGEE. After removal of 7 bases from V and 9 bases from J, the junction contained 14 bases not matched to a gene. The CDR3 has 16 amino acids.

This clone was observed a single time. The rearrangement joins TRBV14 to TRBJ1-1; perhaps TRBD1 as D (5 bases). CDR1 is SGHDN, CDR2 FVKESK, per germline. V shed 1 base and J shed 4 bases, with 19 bases lying between them. The CDR3 consists of 17 residues. Written as DNA, the CDR3 is TGTGCCAGCAGCCAAGGAATGGGGGACTTCTGGGGCACTGAAGCTTTCTTT. Translated: CASSQGMGDFWGTEAFF.